Listed below are T cell receptor beta chains from one sample, sequenced in a study of metastatic and nonmetastatic thyroid tumors. TCRdb reanalyzed the PCR reads with MiXCR. The table shows around 21,000 clones, with 23% occurring only once. Material: blood. All receptors come from a male donor with papillary thyroid cancer or a benign thyroid nodule (not recorded which). Some clones in this sample may be carry-over from other donors' samples. The CDR3 runs from the conserved cysteine through the conserved F or W. A D gene is named only where the DNA matches it firmly. Expanded clones get a size class; other rows say once, few or many, or leave the size out.

clone size	V gene	D gene	J gene	CDR3 DNA	CDR3 protein
many	TRBV7-2	.	TRBJ1-1	TGTGCCAGCAGCTTAGTGTCAGGAATGAACACTGAAGCTTTCTTT	CASSLVSGMNTEAFF
many	TRBV24-1	TRBD2	TRBJ2-3	TGTGCCACCAGTGAAGCTAGCGGGAGGGTTAGCACAGATACGCAGTATTTT	CATSEASGRVSTDTQYF
.	TRBV29-1	TRBD1	TRBJ1-5	TGCAGCGTTGTCGTTTGGGGACAGAGTGATCAGCCCCAGCATTTT	CSVVVWGQSDQPQHF
.	TRBV20-1	.	TRBJ2-3	TGCAGTGCTTGGGGCTCTGTGCTTGCGCAGTATTTT	CSAWGSVLAQYF
.	TRBV7-9	.	TRBJ2-4	TGTGCCAGCAGCTTACCATCAACTAACATTCAGTACTTC	CASSLPSTNIQYF
many	TRBV24-1	.	TRBJ1-2	TGTGCCACCAGCGCGGACGGACTCTATGGCTACACCTTC	CATSADGLYGYTF
many	TRBV4-1	.	TRBJ2-5	TGCGCCAGCAGCCAACCGGCCGGGACGAGGGCCCAGTACTTC	CASSQPAGTRAQYF
many	TRBV18	TRBD2	TRBJ2-1	TGTGCCAGCTCACCCCTAGCGGGAGGGCCTGAGGAGCAGTTCTTC	CASSPLAGGPEEQFF
.	TRBV5-4	TRBD1	TRBJ2-7	TGTGCCAGCAGCTTGGGGGCTGACAGGGCCCACTACGAGCAGTACTTC	CASSLGADRAHYEQYF
many	TRBV28	.	TRBJ2-7	TGTGCCAGCAGTAGGGTGAAGGGTAGTATACACGAGCAGTACTTC	CASSRVKGSIHEQYF
once	TRBV11-2	.	TRBJ1-1	TGTGCCAGCAGCTTGGGAACCGAAGCTTTCTTT	CASSLGTEAFF
many	TRBV18	TRBD1	TRBJ1-2	TGTGCCAGCTCACCGACAGGGTGGCTAGGGAACTGCTTC	CASSPTGWLGNCF
few	TRBV28	.	TRBJ2-6	TGTGCCAGCAGTTTTTTAGGGGGAAATGGGGCCAACGTCCTGACTTTC	CASSFLGGNGANVLTF
many	TRBV12-3/TRBV12-4	.	TRBJ2-7	TGTGCCAGCAGTTTAAATCCAGGCCCGGGGGAGCAGTACTTC	CASSLNPGPGEQYF
once	TRBV9	TRBD1	TRBJ2-7	TGTGCCAGCAGCGTAGGGCCAGGGGGTTACGAGCAGTACTTC	CASSVGPGGYEQYF
many	TRBV30	TRBD2	TRBJ2-2	TGTGCCTGGAGACTAGCGGGAGCCGGGGAGCTGTTTTTT	CAWRLAGAGELFF
.	TRBV20-1	TRBD2	TRBJ2-1	TGCAGTATAGCGGGAGGGGCCTACAATGAGCAGTTCTTC	CSIAGGAYNEQFF
.	TRBV7-9	TRBD1	TRBJ1-1	TGTGCCAGCACACAGGGGGGGAACACTGAAGCTTTCTTT	CASTQGGNTEAFF
many	TRBV18	.	TRBJ1-2	TGTGCCAGCTCAGACCGGGGCCAGAACTATGGCTACACCTTC	CASSDRGQNYGYTF
many	TRBV6-1	.	TRBJ2-7	TGTGCCAGCAGACCATACGCGGAAAACTACGAGCAGTACTTC	CASRPYAENYEQYF
many	TRBV20-1	TRBD2	TRBJ2-5	TGCAGTGCTAGTAGCGGGAGGGCCTCAGAGACCCAGTACTTC	CSASSGRASETQYF
few	TRBV28	.	TRBJ1-2	TGTGCCAGCAGTTCCCGGGCGGGACTCAACTATGGCTACACCTTC	CASSSRAGLNYGYTF
.	TRBV14	TRBD2	TRBJ2-4	TGTGCCAGCAGCCAAGAAGTCGGGGGGGCGAAAAACATTCAGTACTTC	CASSQEVGGAKNIQYF
many	TRBV27	TRBD1	TRBJ1-6	TGTGCCAGCAGTTCGACCGACAGGGGGAATTCACCCCTCCACTTT	CASSSTDRGNSPLHF
.	TRBV28	.	TRBJ1-1	TGTGCCAGCAACCCCGAGGGGCTCCTGTTCCGGGCTTTCTTT	CASNPEGLLFRAFF
.	TRBV5-1	TRBD2	TRBJ2-7	TGCGCCAGCAGCTTCGGGACTAGCGGATCCTACGAGCAGTACTTC	CASSFGTSGSYEQYF
.	TRBV6-1	TRBD1	TRBJ2-2	TGTGCCAGCAGACCACCTGGACAGGGACCGAACACCGGGGAGCTGTTTTTT	CASRPPGQGPNTGELFF
few	TRBV27	.	TRBJ1-5	TGTGCCAGCAGGACAACAGGGTCAAGTTTGGCCCAGCATTTT	CASRTTGSSLAQHF
.	TRBV7-9	.	TRBJ2-2	TGTGCCAGCAGAACTAGAGTCAACACCGGGGAGCTGTTTTTT	CASRTRVNTGELFF
few	TRBV12-3/TRBV12-4	.	TRBJ2-1	TGTGCCAGCAGTTTAAAGGGAAATGAGCAGTTCTTC	CASSLKGNEQFF
many	TRBV5-6	.	TRBJ2-3	TGTGCCAGCAGCCCGGAGCGTGGCGGTACGCAGTATTTT	CASSPERGGTQYF
many	TRBV5-1	TRBD1	TRBJ1-2	TGCGCCAGCAGCACCACAGGGGTTGAAATGGGAGGCTACACCTTC	CASSTTGVEMGGYTF
many	TRBV7-3	.	TRBJ2-1	TGTGCCAGCTCTGCGGGCGGGGAGCAGTTCTTC	CASSAGGEQFF
many	TRBV7-3	.	TRBJ1-2	TGTGCCAGCAGCCAAGGGGGGGCGGATGGCTACACCTTC	CASSQGGADGYTF
many	TRBV20-1	.	TRBJ2-7	TGCAGTGTGAGGACCCTCGAGCAGTACTTC	CSVRTLEQYF
.	TRBV27	.	TRBJ1-1	TGTGCCAGCAGTCTCCCGGAGGGCACTGAAGCTTTCTTT	CASSLPEGTEAFF
many	TRBV19	.	TRBJ2-7	TGTGCCAGTAGACCCCGGGACAAACGGTACGAGCAGTACTTC	CASRPRDKRYEQYF
.	TRBV20-1	.	TRBJ1-5	TGCAGTGCTCCCCTTCCAACAGGGAAACAGCCCCAGCATTTT	CSAPLPTGKQPQHF
many	TRBV19	TRBD2	TRBJ2-3	TGTGCCAGTAGCCTTAGCGGGAGCACAGATACGCAGTATTTT	CASSLSGSTDTQYF
.	TRBV11-2	TRBD1	TRBJ2-1	TGTGCCAGCAGCCCTCCCTGGGACAGGGGGAGCTCCTACAATGAGCAGTTCTTC	CASSPPWDRGSSYNEQFF
.	TRBV20-1	.	TRBJ2-5	TGCAGTGCTAGACAGGGTGCAAGGGAGACCCAGTACTTC	CSARQGARETQYF
.	TRBV28	TRBD1	TRBJ2-1	TGTGCCAGCAGCGGGACAGGGGTTCGGGAGCAGTTCTTC	CASSGTGVREQFF
.	TRBV20-1	TRBD2	TRBJ2-3	TGCAGCGCCGGGCCGGGAGGAGGAGATACGCAGTATTTT	CSAGPGGGDTQYF
.	TRBV5-4	.	TRBJ2-7	TGTGCCAGCAGCTCGGGACCGGACTACGAGCAGTACTTC	CASSSGPDYEQYF
.	TRBV20-1	TRBD1	TRBJ2-7	TGCAGTGCTGTCCCCCACGGACAGGGGTTCGGGCAGCAGTACTTC	CSAVPHGQGFGQQYF
many	TRBV10-3	TRBD1	TRBJ1-4	TGTGCCATCAGTGAGCAGGGGGAAGCAACTAATGAAAAACTGTTTTTT	CAISEQGEATNEKLFF
many	TRBV9	.	TRBJ2-7	TGTGCCAGCAGCCCAGAGGAGGGGGTCTTGTCTGAGCAGTACTTC	CASSPEEGVLSEQYF
.	TRBV9	.	TRBJ2-2	TGTGCCAGCAGCGTAACGGGATCGCTTGCCGGGGAGCTGTTTTTT	CASSVTGSLAGELFF
many	TRBV30	.	TRBJ2-1	TGTGCCTGGAGTGGGTCGAACAATGAGCAGTTCTTC	CAWSGSNNEQFF
few	TRBV28	.	TRBJ1-2	TGTGCCAGCAGCCGGGGGAGGTCCTATGGCTACACCTTC	CASSRGRSYGYTF
many	TRBV10-1	.	TRBJ2-1	TGCGCCAGCAGTGAGGGGGGTTCCTACAATGAGCAGTTCTTC	CASSEGGSYNEQFF
.	TRBV19	TRBD1	TRBJ2-1	TGTGCCAGTAGTATCCTAGCAAAAGGGGGCCGAAATGAGCAGTTCTTC	CASSILAKGGRNEQFF
few	TRBV19	TRBD1	TRBJ2-5	TGTGCCAGTAGTCCGGGACAGGGTGAGACCCAGTACTTC	CASSPGQGETQYF
few	TRBV10-3	TRBD1	TRBJ1-2	TGTGCCATCAGTGAGTCACCGGACAGGGGAGGGAACTATGGCTACACCTTC	CAISESPDRGGNYGYTF
.	TRBV7-2	.	TRBJ1-1	TGTGCCAGCAGCTTAGATGAAATAGAAGCTTTCTTT	CASSLDEIEAFF
.	TRBV18	.	TRBJ1-2	TGTGCCAGCTCACCAGGGAAACATTATGGCTACACCTTC	CASSPGKHYGYTF
.	TRBV5-1	.	TRBJ2-5	TGCGCCAGCAGCTTCGGGGGTTCCCAAGAGACCCAGTACTTC	CASSFGGSQETQYF
.	TRBV6-1	.	TRBJ1-1	TGTGCCAGCAGCATGAACATGAACACTGAAGCTTTCTTT	CASSMNMNTEAFF
many	TRBV12-3/TRBV12-4	TRBD2	TRBJ2-5	TGTGCCAGCAGCATAGCGGGAGAGGATGAGACCCAGTACTTC	CASSIAGEDETQYF
few	TRBV10-3	TRBD2	TRBJ2-1	TGTGCCATCAGTGGCTTCCTTTCTAGCGGGAGAAGCAATGAGCAGTTCTTC	CAISGFLSSGRSNEQFF